These T cell receptor beta chains were read from a single sample in a study of T cells in Graves' hyperthyroidism and ophthalmopathy. TCRdb used MiXCR to reprocess the multiplex PCR reads, holding one entry per CDR3 protein. This repertoire shows roughly 400,000 distinct CDR3 sequences, around an eighth found once; its top ten account for around 30%. The sequenced sample consisted of blood. The source is a man aged 50 to 60 with Graves' ophthalmopathy. The CDR3 runs from the conserved cysteine through the conserved F or W. The D gene is left open where the match is weak. The size field is filled for only some rows; it gives once, few, many or a size class.

V gene,J gene,D gene,clone size,CDR3 protein,CDR3 DNA
TRBV29-1,TRBJ2-1,TRBD2,many,CSVEGLAGVLSEQFF,TGCAGCGTTGAAGGACTAGCGGGCGTCTTAAGTGAGCAGTTCTTC
TRBV2,TRBJ2-5,TRBD1,many,CASSGTGEGTQYF,TGTGCCAGCAGTGGTACAGGGGAAGGGACCCAGTACTTC
TRBV3-1,TRBJ2-7,-,many,CASSQDLKVGYEQYF,TGTGCCAGCAGCCAAGATCTTAAGGTCGGCTACGAGCAGTACTTC
TRBV11-2,TRBJ2-7,TRBD1,many,CASSPIDRGYEQYF,TGTGCCAGCAGTCCCATCGACAGGGGCTACGAGCAGTACTTC
TRBV10-3,TRBJ1-2,TRBD1,few,CAISDSGTGNYGYTF,TGTGCCATCAGTGACTCCGGGACAGGCAACTATGGCTACACCTTC
TRBV11-3,TRBJ2-4,TRBD2,-,CASSASDLAGVRKNIQYF,TGTGCCAGCAGCGCTTCCGATCTAGCGGGAGTGAGAAAAAACATTCAGTACTTC
TRBV12-3/TRBV12-4,TRBJ2-7,-,many,CASSFGGAYEQYF,TGTGCCAGCAGTTTTGGGGGAGCCTACGAGCAGTACTTC
TRBV19,TRBJ2-5,TRBD1,-,CASSVSTGDTETQYF,TGTGCCAGTAGTGTTTCTACAGGGGATACGGAGACCCAGTACTTC
TRBV20-1,TRBJ2-2,TRBD1,few,CSARDTGATGELFF,TGCAGTGCTAGAGATACAGGGGCGACCGGGGAGCTGTTTTTT
TRBV2,TRBJ2-5,-,many,CASNFQKETQYF,TGTGCCAGCAACTTCCAAAAAGAGACCCAGTACTTC
TRBV2,TRBJ1-4,-,many,CASNEGRANEKLFF,TGTGCCAGCAATGAGGGAAGAGCTAATGAAAAACTGTTTTTT
TRBV5-1,TRBJ2-1,-,many,CASSLAARSYNEQFF,TGCGCCAGCAGCTTGGCCGCTAGGTCCTACAATGAGCAGTTCTTC
TRBV7-8,TRBJ2-7,-,many,CASSLLRTTLYEQYF,TGTGCCAGCAGCCTACTCCGGACTACTTTGTACGAGCAGTACTTC
TRBV5-1,TRBJ1-1,-,many,CASSLVSGRSTEAFF,TGCGCCAGCAGCTTGGTGTCAGGCCGAAGCACTGAAGCTTTCTTT
TRBV20-1,TRBJ2-1,TRBD2,-,CSARPTSGRISYNEQFF,TGCAGTGCTAGGCCGACTAGCGGGAGAATCTCCTACAATGAGCAGTTCTTC
TRBV7-8,TRBJ2-7,-,many,CASSSVTGTHPYEQYF,TGTGCCAGCAGCTCGGTAACCGGGACACATCCCTACGAGCAGTACTTC
TRBV19,TRBJ1-3,-,few,CASSTTQRSGNTIYF,TGTGCCAGTAGTACGACGCAGCGTTCTGGAAACACCATATATTTT
TRBV3-1,TRBJ2-2,-,-,CASSQVQVITGELFF,TGTGCCAGCAGCCAAGTCCAGGTTATCACCGGGGAGCTGTTTTTT
TRBV9,TRBJ2-1,TRBD1,many,CASSVRDRYNEQFF,TGTGCCAGCAGCGTCCGGGACAGATACAATGAGCAGTTCTTC
TRBV28,TRBJ1-5,-,many,CASSLFGLSNQPQHF,TGTGCCAGCAGTTTATTTGGGTTGAGCAATCAGCCCCAGCATTTT
TRBV28,TRBJ2-5,TRBD2,-,CASSLGGNSFQETQYF,TGTGCCAGCAGCCTCGGGGGGAACTCCTTTCAAGAGACCCAGTACTTC
TRBV11-1,TRBJ1-1,TRBD1,many,CASSQEDRANTEAFF,TGTGCCAGCAGCCAAGAGGACAGGGCGAACACTGAAGCTTTCTTT
TRBV9,TRBJ2-3,TRBD2,many,CASSVGTSGISTDTQYF,TGTGCCAGCAGCGTAGGGACTAGCGGGATATCCACAGATACGCAGTATTTT
TRBV5-6,TRBJ2-1,TRBD1,many,CASSQQGQTFHEQFF,TGTGCCAGCAGCCAACAGGGACAGACCTTCCATGAGCAGTTCTTC
TRBV12-5,TRBJ2-7,TRBD1,-,CASGWGQGWDEQYF,TGTGCTAGTGGTTGGGGACAGGGGTGGGACGAGCAGTACTTC
TRBV28,TRBJ2-7,TRBD2,many,CASSRLGRRSEQYF,TGTGCCAGCAGCCGACTCGGGAGGAGGTCCGAGCAGTACTTC
TRBV20-1,TRBJ1-5,-,-,CSASRIGAGRDQPQHF,TGCAGTGCTAGTCGTATAGGGGCCGGGAGGGATCAGCCCCAGCATTTT
TRBV4-1,TRBJ2-2,-,-,CASSQGSPTTPGELFF,TGCGCCAGCAGCCAAGGGAGCCCCACGACTCCCGGGGAGCTGTTTTTT
TRBV11-2,TRBJ1-2,-,-,CASSLEAGSSVYTF,TGTGCCAGCAGCTTAGAAGCAGGTTCGAGCGTCTACACCTTC
TRBV7-6,TRBJ1-4,-,-,CASSENPSADEKLFF,TGTGCCAGCAGCGAAAACCCGTCAGCGGACGAAAAACTGTTTTTT
TRBV15,TRBJ2-1,-,few,CATSSELYLGEQFF,TGTGCCACCAGCAGTGAGTTGTACTTGGGAGAGCAGTTCTTC
TRBV12-3/TRBV12-4,TRBJ2-3,-,many,CASRPDSVDTQYF,TGTGCCAGCAGGCCCGACTCCGTCGATACGCAGTATTTT
TRBV12-3/TRBV12-4,TRBJ2-7,TRBD2,many,CASSLGMGGRPYEQYF,TGTGCCAGCAGTCTGGGTATGGGCGGGAGACCCTACGAGCAGTACTTC
TRBV7-8,TRBJ2-1,-,few,CASSLLSRGRGPDNEQFF,TGTGCCAGCAGCTTACTTTCCCGAGGCAGGGGCCCCGACAATGAGCAGTTCTTC
TRBV6-1,TRBJ1-5,-,many,CASSVTGRNQPQHF,TGTGCCAGCAGTGTGACAGGCCGGAATCAGCCCCAGCATTTT
TRBV5-1,TRBJ2-1,TRBD2,many,CASSRSGRAYEQFF,TGCGCCAGCTCCCGGAGCGGGAGGGCTTATGAGCAGTTCTTC
TRBV6-1,TRBJ2-7,-,-,CASSYTPAGSSYEQYF,TGTGCCAGCAGTTACACCCCGGCGGGTAGCTCCTACGAGCAGTACTTC
TRBV5-1,TRBJ2-2,TRBD2,-,CASSLGTSGRTNTGELFF,TGCGCCAGCAGCTTGGGGACTAGCGGGAGAACGAACACCGGGGAGCTGTTTTTT
TRBV3-1,TRBJ2-1,-,many,CASSIVPPNEQFF,TGTGCCAGCAGCATAGTCCCCCCCAATGAGCAGTTCTTC
TRBV15,TRBJ2-5,TRBD1,-,CATSRDLGTVETQYF,TGTGCCACCAGCAGAGATCTCGGGACAGTAGAGACCCAGTACTTC
TRBV20-1,TRBJ2-7,TRBD2,many,CSARGGLRESKEQYF,TGCAGTGCTAGAGGGGGGTTGCGGGAGAGTAAAGAGCAGTACTTC
TRBV12-3/TRBV12-4,TRBJ2-4,-,many,CASTPRRSQGKNIQYF,TGTGCCAGCACGCCTCGGAGATCCCAAGGCAAAAACATTCAGTACTTC
TRBV7-8,TRBJ2-2,-,many,CASSLGRGSSTGELFF,TGTGCCAGCAGCTTGGGTAGAGGGAGTAGTACCGGGGAGCTGTTTTTT
TRBV29-1,TRBJ2-1,TRBD1,many,CSVVWDSNEQFF,TGCAGCGTTGTTTGGGACAGCAATGAGCAGTTCTTC
TRBV5-4,TRBJ1-2,TRBD1,-,CASSQGQGGSYGYTF,TGTGCCAGCAGCCAAGGACAGGGAGGAAGCTATGGCTACACCTTC
TRBV29-1,TRBJ2-2,TRBD2,-,CSALAGVRTGELFF,TGCAGCGCGCTAGCGGGAGTGCGCACCGGGGAGCTGTTTTTT
TRBV28,TRBJ2-1,-,few,CASSLLEGSSYNEQFF,TGTGCCAGCAGTTTATTGGAGGGTAGCTCCTACAATGAGCAGTTCTTC
TRBV2,TRBJ1-2,-,many,CASSELGRRGGYTF,TGTGCCAGCAGTGAATTGGGGCGGCGTGGAGGCTACACCTTC